These 32 T cell receptor beta chains originate from one sample sequenced in a study of blood T cell repertoires in COVID-19. Measured with immunoSEQ multiplex PCR; TCRdb has only the in-frame clones, and not every one. Of about 260,000 clones listed, roughly 90% are singletons. Sequenced sample: peripheral blood. Every receptor here comes from a human donor in a cohort sampled during active COVID-19.

V gene TRBV14 combines with J gene TRBJ2-1, with D maybe TRBD2 (6 bases). The CDR3 is made up of 15 amino acids. Trimming stripped 6 bases from V and 8 bases from J, with 20 bases between. In germline, CDR1 is SGHDN, CDR2 FVKESK. The CDR3, as DNA: TGTGCCAGCAGACCTGGGGCAGGGAGGATCTATGAGCAGTTCTTC. As protein: CASRPGAGRIYEQFF.

The CDR3, as DNA: TGTGCCAGCACCGGCCTAGCGTACAATGAGCAGTTCTTC. It yields the protein CASTGLAYNEQFF. J is TRBJ2-1 and V is TRBV6-6; D is possibly TRBD2 (6 bases). This CDR3 region has 13 residues. Deletions cut 7 bases from V and 4 bases from J, with 11 bases between. In germline, CDR1 is MNHNY, CDR2 SVGAGI (reference sequence).

The V and J genes are TRBV7-2 and TRBJ2-1, with D unresolved. The V end was cut by 2 bases, the J end by 0 bases, with 17 bases between. This CDR3 has 18 residues. Germline-derived CDR1 and CDR2 are SGHTA and FQGNSA. CDR3 residues: CASSLLRLYLSSYNEQFF. The CDR3 nucleotides read TGTGCCAGCAGCTTACTCCGACTCTATTTGAGCTCCTACAATGAGCAGTTCTTC.

The rearrangement links TRBV28 to TRBJ2-6; maybe TRBD2 (6 bases). Germline V gene data show CDR1 as MDHEN and CDR2 as SYDVKM. Trimming cost V 6 bases and J 3 bases, with 15 bases left between them. The CDR3 loop spans 16 amino acids. The CDR3 sequence is CASREIQRVGANVLTF. Here the CDR3 DNA reads TGTGCCAGCAGGGAAATACAGCGGGTTGGGGCCAACGTCCTGACTTTC.

This chain links TRBV28 with TRBJ1-4, with D unclear. The germline CDR1 and CDR2 sequences are MDHEN and SYDVKM. The CDR3 spans 14 residues. The V end was cut by 3 bases, the J end by 8 bases, with 13 bases between. Written as DNA, the CDR3 is TGTGCCAGCAGTTTGAGAAATCTCAGGGAAAAACTGTTTTTT. This gives the protein CASSLRNLREKLFF.

On this clone: The DNA is left out, because the CDR3 cannot be placed on it with certainty; the CDR3 is given as TCRdb lists it. The chain combines TRBV5-4 with TRBJ1-1. The germline gives CDR1 SGHNT, CDR2 YYREEE (reference sequence). With termini counted, the CDR3 has 15 amino acids. The CDR3 loop reads CASSFRGRGGTEAFF.

The chain uses TRBV18 and TRBJ1-2, with 7 positions matching TRBD1. Germline V gene lookup returns CDR1 KGHSH and CDR2 LQKENI. This CDR3 comprises 14 residues. Trimming removed 4 bases from V and 13 bases from J; junction bases left unmatched: 15. The CDR3 DNA follows: TGTGCCAGCTCACTCCCGTCTCAGGGGGGATCGAGCACCTTC. This codes for CASSLPSQGGSSTF. Complete variable domain (other parts from reference TRBV18 and TRBJ1-2): NAGVMQNPRHLVRRRGQEARLRCSPMKGHSHVYWYRQLPEEGLKFMVYLQKENIIDESGMPKERFSAEFPKEGPSILRIQQVVRGDSAAYFCASSLPSQGGSSTFGSGTRLTVV.

The chain joins TRBV18 to TRBJ2-2, with a possible D match to TRBD1 (5 bases). The V end lost 3 bases, the J end lost 2 bases, and 7 bases lay between the germline ends. There are 14 residues in the CDR3. Germline V gene sequence: CDR1 KGHSH, CDR2 LQKENI. The CDR3 sequence is CASSPDSNTGELFF. CDR3 bases: TGTGCCAGCTCACCTGACAGCAACACCGGGGAGCTGTTTTTT.

This chain joins TRBV6-2 or TRBV6-3 and TRBJ1-2; TRBD1 matches 9 bases. CDR1 is MNHEY, CDR2 SVGEGT, per germline. V lost 2 bases, J lost 7 bases, and 11 bases stayed unmatched. This CDR3 spans 16 amino acids. The CDR3 protein is CASSYPTGGIGRGYTF. The CDR3 nucleotides are TGTGCCAGCAGTTACCCGACAGGGGGTATCGGTCGTGGCTACACCTTC.

The chain employs TRBV19 and TRBJ2-7; D gene ambiguous. Germline V gene lookup returns CDR1 LNHDA and CDR2 SQIVND (reference sequence). Trimming removed 9 bases from V and 0 bases from J, with 15 bases in between. CDR3 length: 14 amino acids. The CDR3 sequence: CASSPAVNSYEQYF. The CDR3 DNA sequence: TGTGCCAGCTCCCCCGCGGTGAACTCCTACGAGCAGTACTTC. Full variable domain (outside the CDR3, taken from reference TRBV19 and TRBJ2-7): DGGITQSPKYLFRKEGQNVTLSCEQNLNHDAMYWYRQDPGQGLRLIYYSQIVNDFQKGDIAEGYSVSREKKESFPLTVTSAQKNPTAFYLCASSPAVNSYEQYFGPGTRLTVT.

The chain employs TRBV5-1 and TRBJ2-3, with 8 bases identical to TRBD2. Germline-derived CDR1 and CDR2 are SGHRS and YFSETQ. V shed 6 bases, J shed 5 bases, and the junction held 8 bases outside the gene matches. The CDR3 has 14 amino acids. CDR3 protein: CASTSGRTLDTQYF. CDR3 coding DNA: TGCGCCAGCACTAGCGGGCGGACCTTAGATACGCAGTATTTT.

The V call is TRBV9, the J call TRBJ2-7, with D perhaps matching TRBD2 (6 bases). Germline V gene lookup returns CDR1 SGDLS and CDR2 YYNGEE. V dropped 4 bases and J dropped 0 bases, with 14 bases sitting between them. The length of the CDR3 is 15 residues. In DNA form, the CDR3 reads TGTGCCAGCAGCCCCCGGGAGCGCGACTCCTACGAGCAGTACTTC. Protein product: CASSPRERDSYEQYF.

This CDR3 reads CAWSRQGAVNEQFF. CDR3 in DNA: TGTGCCTGGAGTCGACAGGGGGCGGTGAATGAGCAGTTCTTC. This chain connects TRBV30 to TRBJ2-1; 10 bases match TRBD1. Germline CDR1 reads GTSNPN; CDR2 reads SVGIG (reference sequence). The CDR3 spans 14 residues. V shed 2 bases and J 7 bases; nucleotides not matched to a gene: 5. Using reference TRBV30 and TRBJ2-1 for the parts outside the CDR3, the full variable domain is SQTIHQWPATLVQPVGSPLSLECTVEGTSNPNLYWYRQAAGRGLQLLFYSVGIGQISSEVPQNLSASRPQDRQFILSSKKLLLSDSGFYLCAWSRQGAVNEQFFGPGTRLTVL.

As regards this clone: Within the sample, other DNA sequences also encode this same CDR3. This sequence joins TRBV18 and TRBJ1-4; D possibly corresponds to TRBD1 (5 bases). This CDR3 spans 14 amino acids. Germline lookup yields CDR1 KGHSH and CDR2 LQKENI. The ends were cut back, 0 bases at V and 6 bases at J, with 8 bases in the middle. CDR3 sequence reads: CASSPPTGDEKLFF. CDR3 DNA sequence: TGTGCCAGCTCACCACCGACGGGGGATGAAAAACTGTTTTTT.

This clone was counted once. The rearrangement uses TRBV5-1 and TRBJ2-7; 7 bases line up with TRBD1. Trimming took 4 bases from V and 7 from J; bases not matched to a gene: 5. The CDR3 has 12 amino acids. The germline gives CDR1 SGHRS, CDR2 YFSETQ. As DNA, the CDR3 is TGCGCCAGCAGCCCCAGGGGGACGGAGCAGTACTTC. Protein product: CASSPRGTEQYF.

The chain joins TRBV7-9 to TRBJ1-5, with D tentatively TRBD1 (5 bases). The CDR3 length is 14 residues. V lost 4 bases, J lost 7 bases, and 14 bases lay in between. Germline-derived CDR1 and CDR2 are SEHNR and FQNEAQ (reference sequence). The CDR3 is CASSSGGGNQPQHF. The CDR3 DNA reads TGTGCCAGCAGCTCCGGGGGGGGAAACCAGCCCCAGCATTTT.

This clone was observed a few times. The CDR3 DNA reads as TGTGCCTGGAGAGATGAAGGAGTGGACACTGAAGCTTTCTTT. Its translation: CAWRDEGVDTEAFF. The genes are TRBV30 and TRBJ1-1; D not certain. V was trimmed by 3 bases and J by 3 bases, leaving 14 bases between them. The CDR3 covers 14 residues. The germline CDR1 and CDR2 sequences are GTSNPN and SVGIG (reference sequence).

The chain links TRBV6-2 or TRBV6-3 to TRBJ2-1, with 8 bases that match TRBD2. In germline, CDR1 is MNHEY, CDR2 SVGEGT. Trimming took 5 bases from V and 1 from J; bases not matched to a gene: 13. The CDR3 totals 18 residues. CDR3 amino acids: CASSHDSFKRGSYNEQFF. CDR3 bases: TGTGCCAGCAGTCACGACTCTTTTAAGCGGGGGTCCTACAATGAGCAGTTCTTC.

The chain links TRBV30 to TRBJ1-2; D is possibly TRBD1 (6 bases). V gave up 1 base and J gave up 4 bases, with 10 bases separating them. The germline V gene has CDR1 GTSNPN and CDR2 SVGIG (reference sequence). This CDR3 is 13 amino acids long. CDR3 nucleotides: TGTGCCTGGAGTGGGGGGGGCTCCTATGGCTACACCTTC. This encodes CAWSGGGSYGYTF.

The chain is built from TRBV27 and TRBJ1-5, with 9 positions matching TRBD1. The CDR3 covers 16 residues. CDR1 and CDR2 (germline): MNHEY, SMNVEV (reference sequence). J was trimmed by 0 bases and V by 10 bases; bases with no gene match: 10. The CDR3 region has the DNA TGTGCCACCCCCCGGGACAGGGAAGATAGCAATCAGCCCCAGCATTTT. This gives the protein CATPRDREDSNQPQHF.

This chain connects TRBV4-1 to TRBJ2-2; a possible D gene is TRBD2 (5 bases). Germline CDR1 MGHRA, CDR2 YSYEKL. This CDR3 has 16 residues. Trimming removed 0 bases from V and 7 bases from J, with 15 bases in between. CDR3 DNA sequence: TGCGCCAGCAGCCAAGAGCCCATGGGCGGGCTCGGGGAGCTGTTTTTT. It codes for CASSQEPMGGLGELFF.

The chain recombines TRBV7-2 with TRBJ1-6; D is possibly TRBD1 (6 bases). V lost 1 base, J lost 12 bases, and 7 bases lay in between. The germline V gene encodes CDR1 SGHTA and CDR2 FQGNSA. The CDR3 contains 12 residues. The CDR3 loop reads CASSLVRGPLHF. CDR3 nucleotides: TGTGCCAGCAGCTTAGTCAGGGGACCCCTCCACTTT.

The gene calls are TRBV7-2 and TRBJ2-7; TRBD1 aligns across 7 bases. The CDR3 loop spans 14 amino acids. The V segment lost 4 bases and the J segment 3 bases; nucleotides outside the gene matches: 6. Germline lookup yields CDR1 SGHTA and CDR2 FQGNSA. The CDR3 DNA sequence: TGTGCCAGCAGCTCCGGGACAGCCATCTACGAGCAGTACTTC. It translates to CASSSGTAIYEQYF.

The V and J genes are TRBV28 and TRBJ1-5; TRBD1 agrees at 7 bases. V was pared by 1 base and J by 4 bases, with 7 bases of the junction left unmatched. The CDR3 extends over 16 amino acids. The germline V gene has CDR1 MDHEN and CDR2 SYDVKM. The CDR3 nucleotides read TGTGCCAGCAGTTTATTGGGGACAGAGGGGAATCAGCCCCAGCATTTT. It is translated as CASSLLGTEGNQPQHF. Using reference TRBV28 and TRBJ1-5 for the parts outside the CDR3, the full variable domain is DVKVTQSSRYLVKRTGEKVFLECVQDMDHENMFWYRQDPGLGLRLIYFSYDVKMKEKGDIPEGYSVSREKKERFSLILESASTNQTSMYLCASSLLGTEGNQPQHFGDGTRLSIL.

The chain combines TRBV5-1 with TRBJ2-7; maybe TRBD2 (5 bases). The CDR3 is 12 amino acids. Trimming shortened V by 4 bases and J by 3 bases, and 8 bases separated the two germline ends. Germline lookup yields CDR1 SGHRS and CDR2 YFSETQ. CDR3 in amino acids: CASSREFYEQYF. CDR3 nucleotide sequence: TGCGCCAGCAGCCGGGAATTCTACGAGCAGTACTTC. Looking up the rest from reference TRBV5-1 and TRBJ2-7 gives the full variable domain: KAGVTQTPRYLIKTRGQQVTLSCSPISGHRSVSWYQQTPGQGLQFLFEYFSETQRNKGNFPGRFSGRQFSNSRSEMNVSTLELGDSALYLCASSREFYEQYFGPGTRLTVT.

The rearrangement joins TRBV18 to TRBJ2-7, with TRBD2 matching over 7 bases. The germline V gene encodes CDR1 KGHSH and CDR2 LQKENI. V was pared by 3 bases and J by 6 bases, with 11 bases of the junction left unmatched. CDR3 length: 15 residues. CDR3 loop: CASSPPWEGAGEQYF. For the CDR3, the DNA is TGTGCCAGCTCACCTCCGTGGGAGGGAGCCGGCGAGCAGTACTTC.

The chain employs TRBV10-3 and TRBJ1-1; 10 nucleotides align to TRBD1. The CDR3 totals 15 residues. CDR1 and CDR2 (germline): ENHRY, SYGVKD. V was pared by 0 bases and J by 2 bases, with 0 bases of the junction left unmatched. The CDR3 loop reads CAISESTGGNTEAFF. In nucleotides, the CDR3 is TGTGCCATCAGTGAGTCGACAGGGGGCAACACTGAAGCTTTCTTT.

V is TRBV27 and J is TRBJ2-4; 7 bases are shared with TRBD1. The CDR3 consists of 15 residues. Trimming removed 3 bases from V and 4 bases from J; junction bases left unmatched: 6. Germline V gene sequence: CDR1 MNHEY, CDR2 SMNVEV (reference sequence). CDR3 in amino acids: CASSFETGQKNIQYF. CDR3 in DNA: TGTGCCAGCAGTTTCGAGACAGGGCAGAAAAACATTCAGTACTTC.

The V call is TRBV9, the J call TRBJ2-3; 8 bases are a match to TRBD2. V lost 6 bases, J lost 2 bases, and 8 bases stayed unmatched. In germline, CDR1 is SGDLS, CDR2 YYNGEE. CDR3 length: 15 residues. The CDR3 DNA reads as TGTGCCAGCACGCAGGCGGGAGGACTCACAGATACGCAGTATTTT. This gives the protein CASTQAGGLTDTQYF.

This chain joins TRBV7-9 and TRBJ1-5; TRBD1 is a possible D gene (5 bases). The length of the CDR3 is 15 residues. Germline CDR1 SEHNR, CDR2 FQNEAQ (reference sequence). The V and J ends lost 0 bases and 7 bases respectively, with 13 bases between them. The chain's CDR3 is CASSLASGQGQPQHF. CDR3 bases: TGTGCCAGCAGCTTAGCGTCAGGGCAGGGACAGCCCCAGCATTTT.

This chain connects TRBV7-2 to TRBJ2-7, with 9 nucleotides matching TRBD2. V was pared by 8 bases and J by 0 bases, with 11 bases of the junction left unmatched. Germline loops: CDR1 SGHTA, CDR2 FQGNSA. The CDR3 is made up of 16 amino acids. CDR3 amino acids: CASSSRGGRSSYEQYF. In DNA form, the CDR3 reads TGTGCCAGCTCTTCGCGGGGGGGGAGAAGCTCCTACGAGCAGTACTTC.

The CDR3 protein is CAISAGQSPEGNQPQHF. The CDR3 DNA sequence: TGTGCCATCAGCGCCGGACAGTCCCCTGAGGGCAATCAGCCCCAGCATTTT. The V call is TRBV10-3, the J call TRBJ1-5, with D perhaps matching TRBD1 (6 bases). The CDR3 is 17 residues long. Trimming shortened V by 6 bases and J by 2 bases, and 20 bases separated the two germline ends. CDR1 and CDR2 (germline): ENHRY, SYGVKD.